This T cell receptor beta chain was sequenced for a study of T cell repertoires in ileal Crohn's disease. Time point given: neoterminal ileum biopsy at postoperative endoscopy, about 6 months after surgery. Germline V gene lookup returns CDR1 SGHVS and CDR2 FNYEAQ. Trimming at V came to 3 bases and at J to 4 bases, leaving 12 bases not matched to a gene. The CDR3 runs to 16 residues. There are a few counts of this clone. Data came from immunoSEQ multiplex PCR; TCRdb stores just in-frame clones and leaves some out. The sample records more than 10,000 clones, roughly 80% being singletons. This clonotype originated in an adult with Crohn's disease. The sequencing sample was made of ileal tissue. This chain connects TRBV7-6 to TRBJ2-7; 7 bases are a match to TRBD1. This CDR3 reads CASSFPRQGRNYEQYF. CDR3 in DNA: TGTGCCAGCAGCTTCCCTAGACAGGGAAGGAATTACGAGCAGTACTTC.